A selection of T cell receptor beta chains follows, all from one sample in a study of blood T cell repertoires in COVID-19. TCRdb's copy holds only in-frame clones and misses some; the assay was immunoSEQ multiplex PCR. The data show approximately 490,000 clones, about 85% seen once. Sample: PBMCs or T cells enriched from blood (not recorded which). The origin of the receptors is an older woman who had recovered from COVID-19. The CDR3 runs from the conserved cysteine through the conserved F or W. The D gene is left open where the match is weak. The listing skips clone size in some rows; elsewhere it reads once, few, many or a size class.

D gene	V gene	J gene	clone size	CDR3 DNA	CDR3 protein
.	TRBV19	TRBJ2-1	.	TGTGCCAGTAGTATAATGCCGGTCAATGAGCAGTTCTTC	CASSIMPVNEQFF
.	TRBV24-1	TRBJ2-3	.	TGTGCCACCAGTGATAGGGGGAGTACGCAGTATTTT	CATSDRGSTQYF
.	TRBV3-1/TRBV3-2	TRBJ1-2	few	TGTGCCAGCAGCCTTCAACAGGGTGGGGGCTACACCTTC	CASSLQQGGGYTF
.	TRBV3-1/TRBV3-2	TRBJ2-7	.	TGTGCCAGCAGCCACAGACCACAGGGTTCGCTCCACGAGCAGTACTTC	CASSHRPQGSLHEQYF
.	TRBV3-1/TRBV3-2	TRBJ1-2	.	TGTGCCAGCAGCCACGGCAGGTTCGAATCGGGCTACACCTTC	CASSHGRFESGYTF
.	TRBV5-1	TRBJ2-5	.	TGCGCCAGCAGCCCCGGACATACCAAAGAGACCCAGTACTTC	CASSPGHTKETQYF
.	TRBV5-5	TRBJ2-2	.	TGTGCCAGCAGCTTGAACAGCCCTACCCCGAACACCGGGGAGCTGTTTTTT	CASSLNSPTPNTGELFF
.	TRBV29-1	TRBJ1-4	.	TGCAGCGTTGGACTGGGACTAGGGGAAAAACTGTTTTTT	CSVGLGLGEKLFF
.	TRBV6-5	TRBJ1-3	.	TGTGCCAGCAGTTACTCGCCGGGTGGGGGAAACACCATATATTTT	CASSYSPGGGNTIYF
.	TRBV5-4	TRBJ1-4	.	TGTGCCAGCAGCTTGGACGGGGAACACGGTGAAAAACTGTTTTTT	CASSLDGEHGEKLFF
TRBD1	TRBV6-5	TRBJ1-1	.	TGTGCCAGCAGTTACGACAGGGCCACTGAAGCTTTCTTT	CASSYDRATEAFF
TRBD1	TRBV9	TRBJ1-2	.	TGTGCCAGCAGCGTCGCACAGGGGTATGGCTACACCTTC	CASSVAQGYGYTF
.	TRBV6-5	TRBJ1-2	.	TGTGCCAGCAGTTACTCAGGGGCAGCGATCTATGGCTACACCTTC	CASSYSGAAIYGYTF
TRBD1	TRBV18	TRBJ2-1	.	TGTGCCAGCTCCCCTGGGACAGGTTCCTACAATGAGCAGTTCTTC	CASSPGTGSYNEQFF
TRBD1	TRBV4-1	TRBJ2-3	.	TGCGCCAGCAGCCCGGGACAGGGGGCAAGAGATACGCAGTATTTT	CASSPGQGARDTQYF
.	TRBV10-2	TRBJ2-3	.	TGCGCCAGCAGTGTGTCGAGAGATACGCAGTATTTT	CASSVSRDTQYF
.	TRBV5-6	TRBJ2-7	few	TGTGCCAGCAGCCCCGGCGGGTCTAGCTCCTACGAGCAGTACTTC	CASSPGGSSSYEQYF
.	TRBV4-1	TRBJ1-5	.	TGCGCCAGCAGCCAAATCCAGGGCCTTAGCAATCAGCCCCAGCATTTT	CASSQIQGLSNQPQHF
TRBD1	TRBV5-1	TRBJ1-1	few	TGCGCCAGCAGCTTGGTTCCGGGACAGGGTAAGGCTGATATGGAAGCTTTCTTT	CASSLVPGQGKADMEAFF
TRBD1	TRBV5-1	TRBJ1-5	.	TGCGCCAGCAGCACCGGACAGGGGACCCAGCATTTT	CASSTGQGTQHF
TRBD1	TRBV7-8	TRBJ2-1	.	TGTGCCAGCAGCTTATGGACAGGGAGCGATGAGCAGTTCTTC	CASSLWTGSDEQFF
TRBD1	TRBV20-1	TRBJ1-3	.	TGCAGTGCTGGTGACAGGGGGTATGGAAACACCATATATTTT	CSAGDRGYGNTIYF
TRBD1	TRBV18	TRBJ2-5	.	TGTGCCAGCTCACCCGTCGACAGGGTAGAGACCCAGTACTTC	CASSPVDRVETQYF
.	TRBV3-1/TRBV3-2	TRBJ1-2	.	TGTGCCAGCAGCCGGGGCCACCCCTACGGCTCCTATGGCTACACCTTC	CASSRGHPYGSYGYTF
.	TRBV2	TRBJ1-5	.	TGTGCCAGCAGTGCACAGGGTGACAATCAGCCCCAGCATTTT	CASSAQGDNQPQHF
TRBD1	TRBV19	TRBJ1-5	few	TGTGCCAGTAGTGACAGGGGAACAGGTATCTTTCAGCCCCAGCATTTT	CASSDRGTGIFQPQHF
.	TRBV5-6	TRBJ2-3	.	TGTGCCAGCAGCCACGCCTGGTGGGGCGCCGGCACAGATACGCAGTATTTT	CASSHAWWGAGTDTQYF
TRBD2	TRBV7-8	TRBJ2-3	.	TGTGCCAGCAGCCCAACTAGCGGGGAGAGCACAGATACGCAGTATTTT	CASSPTSGESTDTQYF
TRBD1	TRBV6-5	TRBJ2-5	once	TGTGCCAGCAACCCGACAGGGGGAAAGACCCAGTACTTC	CASNPTGGKTQYF
TRBD1	TRBV2	TRBJ1-4	.	TGTGCCAGCAGTGAAGCCCCCCCCGGGACAGGGTCCAACTATGAAAAACTGTTTTTT	CASSEAPPGTGSNYEKLFF
.	TRBV4-1	TRBJ1-3	once	TGCGCCAGCAGCCTCCTGGGGCTTCCTGGAAACACCATATATTTT	CASSLLGLPGNTIYF